This T cell receptor (beta chain) is from a study of cytomegalovirus exposure and HLA in healthy donors. With V trimmed by 3 bases and J by 5 bases, 4 bases remained unmatched. The CDR3 sequence is 14 residues long. Germline V gene sequence: CDR1 SEHNR, CDR2 FQNEAQ (reference sequence). Using immunoSEQ multiplex PCR, the repertoire was profiled, and TCRdb retains in-frame clones only, with some absent. This table holds 220,000 or so clones, around 78% found once. Sequencing was performed on PBMCs. The V gene is TRBV7-9, the J gene TRBJ2-3, with 8 bases matching TRBD2. This sequence originates from a woman between 18 and 29 years old in good health and CMV-seronegative. The CDR3 coding sequence is TGTGCCAGCAGCTTTAGCGGGACGGTAGATACGCAGTATTTT. It is translated as CASSFSGTVDTQYF.